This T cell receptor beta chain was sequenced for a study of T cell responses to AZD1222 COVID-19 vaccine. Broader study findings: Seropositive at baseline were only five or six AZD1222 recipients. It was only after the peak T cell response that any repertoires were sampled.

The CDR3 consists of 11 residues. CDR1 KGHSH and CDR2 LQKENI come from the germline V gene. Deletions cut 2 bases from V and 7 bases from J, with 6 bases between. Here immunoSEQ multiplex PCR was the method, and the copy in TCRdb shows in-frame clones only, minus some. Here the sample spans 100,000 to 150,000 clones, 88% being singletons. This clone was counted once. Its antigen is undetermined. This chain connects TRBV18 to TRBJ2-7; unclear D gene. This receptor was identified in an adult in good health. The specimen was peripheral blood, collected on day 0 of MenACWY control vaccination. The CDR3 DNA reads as TGTGCCAGCTCACCAGGTGAGGAGCAGTACTTC. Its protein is CASSPGEEQYF.